The rows below give T cell receptor beta chains drawn from one sample of a study of PD-1 blockade in classical Hodgkin lymphoma. The method was immunoSEQ multiplex PCR; TCRdb's version includes in-frame clones alone and lacks a portion of them. The profile shows under 40,000 clones, roughly 82% of them singletons. This specimen consisted of peripheral blood mononuclear cells (PBMCs), obtained at baseline. Receptors originate from a human donor with classical Hodgkin lymphoma. Both conserved end residues are trimmed from each CDR3. D genes are given only for firm matches.

CDR3	D	V
ASTRGGSGPNTEAF	NA	TRBV2
ASSQTEGNEQF	NA	TRBV18
ASGPGTPYTGELF	NA	TRBV6-1
ASSSETGGLEQY	TRBD2	TRBV7-9
ASGWDRGDNQPQH	TRBD1	TRBV2
ASSLVRGSGQY	NA	TRBV11-1
ASRPASPLNYGYT	NA	TRBV7-9
ASSLEGPAGNTIY	NA	TRBV5-6
ASSEAPGRASG	NA	TRBV2
ASSGQSGSVNEQF	NA	TRBV2
ASSFPPETQY	NA	TRBV7-2
ASSPSNNSPLH	NA	TRBV18
ASSRYDSSYEQY	NA	TRBV19
ASTFRQLNATNEKLF	NA	TRBV7-9
ASSRRELLHNEQF	NA	TRBV25-1
ASSQPIGGLTGELF	NA	TRBV7-2
ASRVLAGGPDTQY	TRBD2	TRBV19
ASSPGGLAGGLEQY	TRBD2	TRBV5-1
ASSYSDYTGELF	NA	TRBV6-6
ASSLLGGDTEAF	NA	TRBV5-1
ASSTGQLQETQY	NA	TRBV19
ASEGGGTEAF	NA	TRBV2
ASSQDGSGGAGF	TRBD2	TRBV4-2
ASSILAGGLTDTQY	TRBD2	TRBV19
ASTSGTHIQY	NA	TRBV19
ASSQDRSVNEQF	NA	TRBV4-2
ASSLAVGQAYEQY	NA	TRBV5-5
ASSSPGREAF	NA	TRBV7-2
ASSQVGQGNTEAF	TRBD1	TRBV4-2
ASSIAATSRSYEQY	NA	TRBV19
ASSGTGANVLT	NA	TRBV18
ASSPRDYGYT	NA	TRBV6-5
ASGGSYETQY	NA	TRBV19
ASSRVGAGGAEQF	TRBD2	TRBV9
SQSRGELTDTQY	NA	TRBV29-1
ASSFSNQPQH	NA	TRBV19
ASSLTLNTEAF	NA	TRBV7-2
AISEQGGLYNEQF	NA	TRBV10-3
ASSGGTGAEQPQH	TRBD1	TRBV19
ASSPGGANTGELF	TRBD2	TRBV7-9